This T cell receptor beta chain derives from a study of cytomegalovirus exposure and HLA in healthy donors. Study findings and constraints: In a later analysis, TCR association rates varied by HLA locus: DRB1 most, HLA-C fewest. The classifier reportedly diagnosed cytomegalovirus status with high sensitivity and specificity.

PCR employed 60 Vbeta and 13 Jbeta primers. Repertoires were generated with immunoSEQ multiplex PCR, while TCRdb's copy carries only in-frame clones and drops some. The sample gives some 180,000 clones, around 80% of which show up once; 2% to 3% is in the top ten. CDR1 is SGHTA, CDR2 FQGTGA, per germline. V shed 2 bases and J shed 0 bases, with 8 bases lying between them. There are 15 residues in the CDR3. Note on this clone: Its specificity is unknown.

The source is a woman in her twenties or thirties in good health and CMV-seropositive. The V and J genes are TRBV7-3 and TRBJ2-1, with no clear D. Sequencing input: PBMCs. CDR3 coding DNA: TGTGCCAGCAGCTTACAACCGGGCTCCTACAATGAGCAGTTCTTC. Amino acid sequence: CASSLQPGSYNEQFF.